Listed here is a single TCR beta chain. This specimen comes from a study of long-term antiretroviral therapy in people with HIV. This was the immunoSEQ v3.0 assay at survey level. TCRdb's copy holds only in-frame clones and misses some; the assay was immunoSEQ multiplex PCR. The repertoire holds around 25,000 clones, with 85% to 95% as singletons. Germline CDR1 reads ENHRY; CDR2 reads SYGVKD. The CDR3 is 13 residues long. V dropped 4 bases and J dropped 5 bases, with 11 bases sitting between them. The V and J genes are TRBV10-3 and TRBJ2-5; TRBD1 is a possible D gene (5 bases). The origin of this receptor is a woman aged 45-65 years with HIV. Sequences were derived from unsorted PBMCs, sampled roughly 5.1 years after starting antiretroviral therapy. The chain's CDR3 is CAISGTKDETQYF. CDR3 DNA sequence: TGTGCCATCAGTGGGACAAAGGATGAGACCCAGTACTTC.